The clone carrying this TCR beta chain was counted ten times or more. Its antigen is unidentified. Each CDR3 protein gets one entry after TCRdb re-called the reads with MiXCR. The table shows thousands of distinct CDR3 sequences, with about 20% occurring only once. The data were obtained in a study of lung T cells in sarcoidosis with Löfgren's syndrome. The ends lost 8 bases at V and 3 bases at J; junction bases unmatched: 6. This CDR3 comprises 15 residues. The V gene's germline CDR1 is MNHEY and CDR2 SMNVEV (reference sequence). Overall study results and limits: Löfgren's syndrome patients reportedly showed greatest TRAV12-1 and TRBV2 expansion versus controls. Multiple Löfgren's syndrome patients reportedly shared TRAV12-1 and TRBV2 CDR3 motifs.

The sequenced material came from CD4+ T cells from bronchoalveolar lavage. The source of this sequence is a human donor with sarcoidosis (Löfgren's syndrome or another form), or a control subject (not recorded which). J is TRBJ2-7 and V is TRBV27; 14 bases are shared with TRBD2. This chain's CDR3 is CASGRLAGGVYEQYF. The CDR3, as DNA: TGTGCCAGCGGGAGACTAGCGGGAGGGGTCTACGAGCAGTACTTC.